The 29 T cell receptor beta chains reported below all come from one sample, sequenced in a study of CD8+CD57+ T cells in acquired aplastic anemia. According to the study, genomic DNA was the template for TCR beta VDJ and CDR3 profiling. TCRdb itself ran the reads through MiXCR, one entry per CDR3 protein. The data show some 200,000 distinct CDR3 sequences, 34% seen once. The sample taken for sequencing was sorted CD4+, CD8+, or CD8+CD57+ T cells (not recorded which) from PBMCs. The receptors come from a human donor in good health, serving as a control.

The table lists this clonotype with many counts. In DNA, the CDR3 is TGTGCCAGCAGCGTAGATCGGACCACAGATACGCAGTATTTT. This codes for CASSVDRTTDTQYF. The chain carries TRBV9 and TRBJ2-3; D remains ambiguous. The CDR3 sequence is 14 residues long. Per germline, CDR1 SGDLS and CDR2 YYNGEE. Trimming shortened V by 0 bases and J by 2 bases, and 7 bases separated the two germline ends.

This chain connects TRBV6-2 or TRBV6-3 to TRBJ2-5; D may be TRBD1 or TRBD2 (5 bases each). The CDR3 loop spans 12 amino acids. The germline V gene has CDR1 MNHEY and CDR2 SVGEGT. V was clipped by 4 bases and J by 5 bases, with 8 bases between them. CDR3 sequence (DNA): TGTGCCAGCAGTTCCGGGGACGAGACCCAGTACTTC. This sequence encodes CASSSGDETQYF.

This clonotype was detected many times. The V and J genes are TRBV5-1 and TRBJ1-1, with D maybe TRBD1 (5 bases). The length of the CDR3 is 14 residues. The V gene's germline CDR1 is SGHRS and CDR2 YFSETQ. With 0 bases removed from V and 2 bases from J, the gap between germline ends came to 8 bases. CDR3 in DNA: TGCGCCAGCAGCTTGGAGGGGAGTAACACTGAAGCTTTCTTT. Its translation is CASSLEGSNTEAFF.

The chain joins TRBV2 to TRBJ2-1; possibly TRBD2 for D (6 bases). The CDR3 is 15 amino acids. Trimming took 5 bases from V and 0 from J, leaving 11 bases between them. Germline CDR1 is SNHLY and CDR2 is FYNNEI. CDR3 coding DNA: TGTGCCAGCAGTACGGACTATTCCTCCTACAATGAGCAGTTCTTC. Amino acids: CASSTDYSSYNEQFF.

This clonotype was found a few times. The chain links TRBV20-1 to TRBJ2-3; D remains ambiguous. The CDR3 consists of 11 residues. Trimming pared 6 bases from V and 6 bases from J, leaving 10 bases between. CDR1 and CDR2 (germline): DFQATT, SNEGSKA (reference sequence). Written as DNA, the CDR3 is TGCAGTGCGGGATCGATCGATACGCAGTATTTT. Protein sequence: CSAGSIDTQYF.

This clonotype was recorded a few times. A much larger clone lies a single base off, so this may be a read error. No conserved phenylalanine or tryptophan is present at the end of the CDR3, so a read error is the likely explanation. This chain joins TRBV2 and TRBJ2-5, with 7 nucleotides matching TRBD1. The V and J ends lost 6 bases and 5 bases, in that order; junction bases with no gene match: 9. Germline V gene sequence: CDR1 SNHLY, CDR2 FYNNEI. This CDR3 comprises 14 residues. CDR3 in DNA: TGTGCCAGCAGGGGACAGAGCCCTCTGGAGACCCAGTACCTC. This codes for CASRGQSPLETQYL.

This clonotype was detected ten times or more. The rearrangement joins TRBV15 to TRBJ1-1; 10 bases agree with TRBD1. Trimming took 3 bases from V and 1 from J; bases not matched to a gene: 2. The CDR3 contains 15 residues. Per the germline V gene, CDR1 is LNHNV and CDR2 is YYDKDF (reference sequence). The CDR3 spells CATSRDRGGNTEAFF. The CDR3 nucleotides read TGTGCCACCAGCAGGGACAGGGGGGGGAACACTGAAGCTTTCTTT. Variable domain in full (rest from reference TRBV15 and TRBJ1-1): DAMVIQNPRYQVTQFGKPVTLSCSQTLNHNVMYWYQQKSSQAPKLLFHYYDKDFNNEADTPDNFQSRRPNTSFCFLDIRSPGLGDTAMYLCATSRDRGGNTEAFFGQGTRLTVV.

In this sample, this clonotype turned up many times. The gene calls are TRBV20-1 and TRBJ1-2; 10 bases fit TRBD1. CDR3 length: 13 residues. V lost 6 bases, J lost 1 base, and 2 bases stayed unmatched. Germline assignment: CDR1 DFQATT and CDR2 SNEGSKA (reference sequence). The CDR3 DNA reads TGCAGTGCCCGGACAGGGGGTAACTATGGCTACACCTTC. Its protein product is CSARTGGNYGYTF.

The V and J genes are TRBV12-5 and TRBJ2-5; D is undetermined. V was shortened by 2 bases and J by 9 bases, with 10 bases between the two germline ends. The CDR3 extends over 12 amino acids. Looked up from germline, CDR1 is LGHNT and CDR2 is FRNRAP. The CDR3 region has the DNA TGTGCTAGTGGTTTGACCCCCCCACCCCAGTACTTC. It is translated as CASGLTPPPQYF.

This chain uses TRBV20-1 with TRBJ1-2, with D possibly being TRBD1 (6 bases). Germline V gene sequence: CDR1 DFQATT, CDR2 SNEGSKA (reference sequence). This CDR3 region has 13 residues. Trimming shortened V by 3 bases and J by 3 bases, and 11 bases separated the two germline ends. This chain's CDR3 is CSARATGYYGYTF. The CDR3 region has the DNA TGCAGTGCTAGGGCAACAGGGTACTATGGCTACACCTTC.

At least ten counts were recorded for this clonotype. The gene calls are TRBV6-1 and TRBJ1-2; the D gene is possibly TRBD1 (5 bases). Germline-derived CDR1 and CDR2 are MNHNS and SASEGT. The CDR3 spans 13 residues. The V gene lost 6 bases and the J gene lost 0 bases, with 8 bases spanning the gap. The CDR3 protein is CASRGLANYGYTF. The DNA of the CDR3 is TGTGCCAGCAGGGGACTAGCTAACTATGGCTACACCTTC.

The chain is built from TRBV10-2 and TRBJ2-3; D possibly matches TRBD1 or TRBD2 (5 bases each). This CDR3 contains 14 residues. The V gene's germline CDR1 is WSHSY and CDR2 SAAADI. V gave up 5 bases and J gave up 2 bases, with 11 bases separating them. CDR3 sequence reads: CASSWGNNTDTQYF. CDR3 nucleotides: TGCGCCAGCAGTTGGGGGAACAACACAGATACGCAGTATTTT.

The gene calls are TRBV2 and TRBJ1-5, with no clear D. This CDR3 spans 12 amino acids. Germline-derived CDR1 and CDR2 are SNHLY and FYNNEI. Trimming took off 8 bases at V and 5 bases at J, with 10 bases between the two ends. The chain's CDR3 is CASWTVYQPQHF. The CDR3 DNA is TGTGCCAGCTGGACGGTCTATCAGCCCCAGCATTTT.

The rearrangement links TRBV10-3 to TRBJ1-1; no clear D gene. The CDR3 loop spans 13 amino acids. Trimming stripped 6 bases from V and 4 bases from J, with 12 bases between. In germline, CDR1 is ENHRY, CDR2 SYGVKD. The CDR3 region is CAISRGITTEAFF. The CDR3 coding sequence is TGTGCCATCAGCCGGGGAATAACCACTGAAGCTTTCTTT.

The J gene is TRBJ2-1, the V gene TRBV20-1, with D perhaps TRBD2 (7 bases). V lost 3 bases and J 6 bases, leaving 15 bases between the germline ends. Per the germline V gene, CDR1 is DFQATT and CDR2 is SNEGSKA (reference sequence). The CDR3 loop spans 14 amino acids. The CDR3 loop reads CSARWGGSSNEQFF. DNA for the CDR3: TGCAGTGCTAGGTGGGGGGGCTCGAGCAATGAGCAGTTCTTC.

The chain is built from TRBV14 and TRBJ2-5; 7 bases align to TRBD1. The CDR3 extends over 14 amino acids. Trimming took 4 bases from V and 5 from J; bases not matched to a gene: 7. In germline, CDR1 is SGHDN, CDR2 FVKESK. The CDR3 reads CASSLSGTAETQYF. DNA for the CDR3: TGTGCCAGCAGCCTGAGTGGGACAGCGGAGACCCAGTACTTC.

The chain couples TRBV13 to TRBJ1-4; D remains ambiguous. Per the germline V gene, CDR1 is PRHDT and CDR2 is FYEKMQ (reference sequence). The CDR3 covers 15 residues. V gave up 0 bases and J gave up 0 bases, with 5 bases separating them. CDR3 residues: CASSLGRATNEKLFF. In DNA form, the CDR3 reads TGTGCCAGCAGCTTAGGTCGTGCAACTAATGAAAAACTGTTTTTT.

As to this clonotype: Its ends do not fully match the called genes, so a read error is possible. The chain employs TRBV9 and TRBJ2-1, with D unclear. The CDR3 is 16 amino acids. From germline, CDR1 is SGDLS and CDR2 YYNGEE. DNA of the CDR3: TGTGCCAGCAGCGGGCGCCGGGTCAGCTCCTACAATGAGCAGCTCTTC. Its protein is CASSGRRVSSYNEQLF.

Concerning this clonotype: The conserved closing phenylalanine or tryptophan is absent in this CDR3, likely reflecting a read error. The DNA is left out, because the CDR3 cannot be placed on it with certainty; the CDR3 is given as TCRdb lists it. The V and J genes are TRBV7-2 and TRBJ1-1; the DNA was not used to check the table's D call, TRBD1. Germline V lookup: CDR1 SGHTA, CDR2 FQGNSA. The CDR3 numbers 8 amino acids, ends counted. The CDR3 is CASSLIPG.

There are many counts of this clonotype. The chain employs TRBV7-3 and TRBJ2-1; possibly TRBD2 for D (5 bases). Germline V gives CDR1 SGHTA, CDR2 FQGTGA. CDR3 length equals 14 residues. V lost 2 bases, J lost 8 bases, and 13 bases lay in between. The CDR3 here is CASSLSGLGDEQFF. In DNA form, the CDR3 reads TGTGCCAGCAGCTTATCCGGACTCGGGGATGAGCAGTTCTTC. The whole variable domain, filled in from reference TRBV7-3 and TRBJ2-1, reads GAGVSQTPSNKVTEKGKYVELRCDPISGHTALYWYRQSLGQGPEFLIYFQGTGAADDSGLPNDRFFAVRPEGSVSTLKIQRTERGDSAVYLCASSLSGLGDEQFFGPGTRLTVL.

This clonotype was counted ten times or more. This chain links TRBV15 with TRBJ2-1, with no clear D. CDR3 length: 14 residues. Germline V gene data show CDR1 as LNHNV and CDR2 as YYDKDF (reference sequence). V shed 0 bases and J shed 3 bases, with 6 bases lying between them. The CDR3 DNA reads as TGTGCCACCAGCAGAGACCCCGGCTACAATGAGCAGTTCTTC. It specifies CATSRDPGYNEQFF.

The V and J genes are TRBV5-1 and TRBJ1-4, with D unclear. Trimming shortened V by 0 bases and J by 13 bases, and 13 bases separated the two germline ends. CDR3 length equals 13 residues. The germline CDR1 and CDR2 sequences are SGHRS and YFSETQ. The CDR3 region has the DNA TGCGCCAGCAGCTTGGATCCTTCGGAGGGACTGTTTTTT. It translates to CASSLDPSEGLFF.

This clonotype was observed a handful of times. V usage is TRBV12-5 and J usage is TRBJ1-1; D is unclear. The CDR3 has 12 amino acids. Trimming shortened V by 5 bases and J by 7 bases, and 11 bases separated the two germline ends. Germline V gene data show CDR1 as LGHNT and CDR2 as FRNRAP. The CDR3 nucleotides read TGTGCTAGTGGTGGGTTTATGGTTGAAGCTTTCTTT. It specifies CASGGFMVEAFF.

This clonotype was counted a few times. This chain's CDR3 is CASSLSPQEPWETQYF. CDR3 sequence (DNA): TGTGCCAGCAGCTTATCCCCCCAGGAACCCTGGGAGACCCAGTACTTC. The chain is built from TRBV7-3 and TRBJ2-5; D is unclear. The V end was cut by 2 bases, the J end by 5 bases, with 18 bases between. The CDR3 length is 16 residues. Germline assignment: CDR1 SGHTA and CDR2 FQGTGA.

Ten or more counts support this clonotype. The chain is built from TRBV5-1 and TRBJ1-6; D not certain. V gave up 4 bases and J gave up 8 bases, with 16 bases separating them. Germline values: CDR1 SGHRS, CDR2 YFSETQ. CDR3 length equals 15 residues. The chain's CDR3 is CASSPGLVDDSPLHF. The CDR3, as DNA: TGCGCCAGCAGCCCCGGACTTGTTGACGATTCACCCCTCCACTTT.

This clonotype has only a few counts. The rearrangement links TRBV6-1 to TRBJ2-5, with a tentative D call TRBD1 (6 bases). V lost 5 bases to trimming and J lost 4 bases, with 17 bases between them. Germline V gives CDR1 MNHNS, CDR2 SASEGT. The CDR3 has 15 amino acids. This CDR3 reads CASSRGIQGTETQYF. In DNA form, the CDR3 reads TGTGCCAGCAGTAGGGGGATCCAGGGGACAGAGACCCAGTACTTC.

A word on this clonotype: Sequence at one end of the junction differs from germline and may be a read error. This chain links TRBV12-3 or TRBV12-4 with TRBJ2-1; D remains ambiguous. CDR3 length: 11 amino acids. The CDR3 reads CASSLVLERFF. CDR3 DNA sequence: TGTGCCAGCAGTTTGGTGCTCGAGCGGTTCTTC.

This clonotype has ten or more counts. The gene calls are TRBV5-5 and TRBJ2-7; 11 nucleotides agree with TRBD2. CDR1 SGHKS and CDR2 YYEKEE come from the germline V gene (reference sequence). Trimming at V came to 2 bases and at J to 4 bases, leaving 5 bases not matched to a gene. This CDR3 contains 15 residues. CDR3 loop: CASSFAGLAAYEQYF. Here the CDR3 DNA reads TGTGCCAGCAGCTTCGCGGGACTAGCGGCTTACGAGCAGTACTTC.

Concerning this clonotype itself: A much larger clone lies one base from this, so it may be a read error. The chain has TRBV7-3 and TRBJ1-1; D remains ambiguous. There are 15 residues in the CDR3. Germline loops: CDR1 SGHTA, CDR2 FQGTGA. The CDR3 loop reads CASSLRGSANTEASF. The CDR3 coding sequence is TGTGCCAGCAGCTTAAGAGGGTCAGCGAACACTGAAGCTTCCTTT.